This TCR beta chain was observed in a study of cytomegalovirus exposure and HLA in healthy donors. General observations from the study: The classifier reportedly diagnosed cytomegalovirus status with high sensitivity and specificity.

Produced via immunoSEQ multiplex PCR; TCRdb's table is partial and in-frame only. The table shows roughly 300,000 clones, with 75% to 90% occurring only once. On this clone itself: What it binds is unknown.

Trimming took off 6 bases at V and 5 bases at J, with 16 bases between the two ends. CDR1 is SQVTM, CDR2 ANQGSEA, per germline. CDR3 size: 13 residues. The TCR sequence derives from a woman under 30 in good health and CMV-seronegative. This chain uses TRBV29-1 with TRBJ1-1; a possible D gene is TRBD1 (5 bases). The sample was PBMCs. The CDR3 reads CSVATEVWTEAFF. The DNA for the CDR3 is TGCAGCGTGGCGACAGAGGTGTGGACTGAAGCTTTCTTT.